This T cell receptor (beta chain) stems from a study of T cell changes during pregnancy in multiple sclerosis. Profiling relied on immunoSEQ multiplex PCR, and the TCRdb table lists in-frame clones only, not all of them. The sample shows around 88,000 clones, roughly nine tenths of them seen only once. This CDR3 comprises 15 residues. Germline V gene lookup returns CDR1 MNHEY and CDR2 SVGAGI. V trimming: 0 bases; J trimming: 5 bases; junction bases outside the gene matches: 5. The starting material was peripheral blood, obtained in the first trimester of pregnancy. The source of this sequence is a female donor with multiple sclerosis, enrolled in a pregnancy study. The chain couples TRBV6-5 to TRBJ2-5; 8 bases line up with TRBD2. The CDR3 is CASSYSGLEDETQYF. The CDR3 nucleotides read TGTGCCAGCAGTTACTCGGGACTAGAGGATGAGACCCAGTACTTC.